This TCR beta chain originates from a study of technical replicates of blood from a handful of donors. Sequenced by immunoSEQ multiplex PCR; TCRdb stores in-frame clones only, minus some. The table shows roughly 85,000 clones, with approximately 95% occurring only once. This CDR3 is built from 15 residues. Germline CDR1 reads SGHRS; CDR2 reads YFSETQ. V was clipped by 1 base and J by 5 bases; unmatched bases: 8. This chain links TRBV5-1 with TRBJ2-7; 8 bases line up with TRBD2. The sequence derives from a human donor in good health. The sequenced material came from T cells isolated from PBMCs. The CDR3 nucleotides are TGCGCCAGCAGCTTGAGAAGCGGGAGAAATAACGAGCAGTACTTC. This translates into CASSLRSGRNNEQYF. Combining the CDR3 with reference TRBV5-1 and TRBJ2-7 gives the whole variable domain KAGVTQTPRYLIKTRGQQVTLSCSPISGHRSVSWYQQTPGQGLQFLFEYFSETQRNKGNFPGRFSGRQFSNSRSEMNVSTLELGDSALYLCASSLRSGRNNEQYFGPGTRLTVT.